This T cell receptor (beta chain) emerged from a study of early T cells in non-severe SARS-CoV-2 infection. This clonotype was counted at least ten times. The CDR3 has 12 residues. The germline CDR1 and CDR2 sequences are KGHSH and LQKENI. Trimming took 0 bases from V and 9 from J, leaving 6 bases between them. MiXCR was run by TCRdb on the 5' RACE reads, yielding one entry per CDR3 protein. The sample holds 50,000 or so distinct CDR3 sequences, over 10% seen once. The receptor's source is an adult who was a healthcare worker with PCR-confirmed SARS-CoV-2 infection or an uninfected control (not recorded which). The chain employs TRBV18 and TRBJ2-1; D remains ambiguous. Material: whole blood. Here the CDR3 reads CASSPPISEQFF. CDR3 sequence (DNA): TGTGCCAGCTCACCACCTATTAGTGAGCAGTTCTTC.